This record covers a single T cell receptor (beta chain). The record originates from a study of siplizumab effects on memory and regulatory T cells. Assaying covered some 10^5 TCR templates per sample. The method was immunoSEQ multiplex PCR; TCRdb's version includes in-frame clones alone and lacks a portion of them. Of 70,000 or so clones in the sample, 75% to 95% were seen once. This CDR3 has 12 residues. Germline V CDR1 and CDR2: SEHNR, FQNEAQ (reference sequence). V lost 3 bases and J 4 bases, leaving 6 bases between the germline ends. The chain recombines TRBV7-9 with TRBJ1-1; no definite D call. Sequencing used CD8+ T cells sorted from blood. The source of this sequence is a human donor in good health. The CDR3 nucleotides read TGTGCCAGCAGCTTGATTGCCACTGAAGCTTTCTTT. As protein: CASSLIATEAFF.